The 11 T cell receptor beta chains below were found in one sample sequenced in a study of T cells in women clearing cervical HPV infection. Clones were read by immunoSEQ multiplex PCR, and TCRdb kept only the in-frame ones, dropping some. This repertoire includes roughly 40,000 clones. The material sequenced was blood buffy coat. These TCRs come from a woman aged 18 to 75 with a cervical HPV16 infection that either progressed to CIN3+ or cleared (not recorded which).

With respect to this clone: The CDR3 end lies 3 residues beyond the end of the read and is filled in from the germline J gene. This chain links TRBV6-2 or TRBV6-3 with TRBJ1-5, with D maybe TRBD1 (6 bases). Germline lookup yields CDR1 MNHEY and CDR2 SVGEGT. There are 15 residues in the CDR3. The V end was cut by 5 bases, the J end by 5 bases, with 16 bases between. CDR3 bases read: TGTGCCAGCAGTCCCGGGGGGGCGGGTCATCAGCCC. This encodes CASSPGGAGHQP. The whole CDR3 protein is CASSPGGAGHQPQHF.

On this clone: The CDR3 extends 3 residues past the end of the read, so its final part is completed from the germline J gene. The chain has TRBV13 and TRBJ2-1; tentative D call: TRBD1 (6 bases). The CDR3 loop spans 13 amino acids. Deletions cut 5 bases from V and 4 bases from J, with 9 bases between. Per germline, CDR1 PRHDT and CDR2 FYEKMQ (reference sequence). CDR3 bases read: TGTGCCAGCAGCCCGACAGGATACAATGAG. Its protein product is CASSPTGYNE. The complete CDR3 sequence is CASSPTGYNEQFF.

Of note for this clone: From the germline J gene comes the end of the CDR3, since the read stops 3 residues before it. The gene calls are TRBV7-9 and TRBJ1-6; D may be TRBD1 (6 bases). The V end was cut by 4 bases, the J end by 12 bases, with 7 bases between. Germline assignment: CDR1 SEHNR and CDR2 FQNEAQ (reference sequence). This CDR3 has 11 residues. The CDR3: CASSSGVPLHF. CDR3 bases read: TGTGCCAGCAGCTCAGGGGTACCC.

Worth noting for this clone: The read halts 3 residues ahead of the CDR3 end, with the missing end drawn from the germline J gene. This chain links TRBV19 with TRBJ2-6, with 7 bases that match TRBD1. The CDR3 spans 17 residues. Losses at the gene ends were 3 bases for V and 0 bases for J; bases not matched to a gene: 5. Germline CDR1 and CDR2: LNHDA and SQIVND (reference sequence). CDR3 DNA, as far as it was read: TGTGCCAGTAGTATTAAGGGGGCCTTCTCTGGGGCCAACGTC. It yields the protein CASSIKGAFSGANV. The CDR3, in full, reads CASSIKGAFSGANVLTF.

Note on this clone: The read terminates 3 residues before the CDR3 end, so the remaining end is supplied by the germline J gene. This chain joins TRBV18 and TRBJ1-2, with D perhaps TRBD1 (5 bases). Germline-derived CDR1 and CDR2 are KGHSH and LQKENI. The CDR3 is 16 amino acids. The CDR3: CASSPPGTSATYDYTF. CDR3 bases read: TGTGCCAGCTCACCTCCCGGGACTAGCGCAACCTACGAC.

With respect to this clone: The read halts 3 residues ahead of the CDR3 end, with the missing end drawn from the germline J gene. J is TRBJ1-2 and V is TRBV5-1; TRBD1 aligns across 7 bases. Trimming took 4 bases from V and 7 from J; bases not matched to a gene: 4. CDR1 and CDR2 from the germline V gene are SGHRS and YFSETQ. This CDR3 spans 12 amino acids. CDR3 residues: CASSEDRAGYTF. The DNA read from the CDR3 is TGCGCCAGCAGCGAAGACAGGGCTGGC.

With regard to this clone: The read is 3 residues too short to cover the CDR3 end, so that end is filled in from the germline J gene. Distinct nucleotide sequences in the sample also encode this CDR3. V gene TRBV20-1 combines with J gene TRBJ2-2; the match to TRBD1 covers 11 bases. The V gene end was trimmed by 5 bases and the J gene end by 7 bases; junction bases not matched to a gene: 6. The length of the CDR3 is 14 residues. Germline V gene data show CDR1 as DFQATT and CDR2 as SNEGSKA (reference sequence). Incomplete CDR3 DNA: TGCAGTGCTCGGGACAGGGGGTCGGGCGGGGAG. Translating it yields CSARDRGSGGE. The full CDR3 protein is CSARDRGSGGELFF.

On this clone itself: The read ends 3 residues shy of where the CDR3 ends; the end is completed using the germline J gene. The chain has TRBV12-3 or TRBV12-4 and TRBJ1-4; 7 bases are shared with TRBD1. V gave up 6 bases and J gave up 0 bases; unmatched junction bases: 4. The CDR3 sequence is 15 residues long. CDR3 DNA, as far as it was read: TGTGCCAGCAGAGGCGGACAGGCAACTAATGAAAAA. It codes for CASRGGQATNEK. The CDR3, in full, reads CASRGGQATNEKLFF.

As regards this clone: Read sequence stops 3 residues before the CDR3 end, and the germline J gene provides the missing end. The rearrangement joins TRBV19 to TRBJ2-2; a possible D gene is TRBD2 (6 bases). The CDR3 has 15 amino acids. CDR1 is LNHDA and CDR2 is SQIVND in the germline V gene (reference sequence). The sequenced CDR3 bases are TGTGCCAGTAGTATAGGGAGGGGTGGGGCCAACGTG. Translated, it gives CASSIGRGGANV. The complete CDR3 sequence is CASSIGRGGANVLFF.

With respect to this clone: A read error may produce the germline difference seen at one junction end. The read falls 3 residues short of the CDR3 end, and the missing part is taken from the germline J gene. The J gene is TRBJ1-2, the V gene TRBV7-2; D is ambiguous. The CDR3 contains 15 residues. Germline lookup yields CDR1 SGHTA and CDR2 FQGNSA. CDR3 loop: CASSLRTSGSYDYTF. The CDR3 bases that were read are TGTGCCAGCAGCCTCAGGACTAGCGGGAGTTATGAC.

In regard to this clone: Coverage ceases 3 residues before the CDR3 finishes, and the germline J gene fills in the end. The V gene is TRBV6-2 or TRBV6-3, the J gene TRBJ1-1; TRBD1 is a possible D gene (6 bases). This CDR3 is built from 12 residues. The germline V gene has CDR1 MNHEY and CDR2 SVGEGT. CDR3 DNA (partial): TGTGCCAGCAGTCCCCTCGACAGGGAA. Translation gives CASSPLDRE. The whole CDR3 is CASSPLDREAFF.